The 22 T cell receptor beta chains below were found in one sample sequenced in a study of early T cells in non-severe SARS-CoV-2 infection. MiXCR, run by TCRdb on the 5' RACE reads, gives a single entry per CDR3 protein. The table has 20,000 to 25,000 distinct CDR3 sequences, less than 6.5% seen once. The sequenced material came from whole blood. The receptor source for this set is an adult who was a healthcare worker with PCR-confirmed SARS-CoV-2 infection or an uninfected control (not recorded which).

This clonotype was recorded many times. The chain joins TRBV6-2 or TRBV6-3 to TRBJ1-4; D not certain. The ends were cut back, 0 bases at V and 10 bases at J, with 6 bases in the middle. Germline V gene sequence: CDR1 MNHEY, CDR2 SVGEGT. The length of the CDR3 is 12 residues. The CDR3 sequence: CASSYSIGKLFF. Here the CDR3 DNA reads TGTGCCAGCAGTTACTCGATCGGAAAACTGTTTTTT.

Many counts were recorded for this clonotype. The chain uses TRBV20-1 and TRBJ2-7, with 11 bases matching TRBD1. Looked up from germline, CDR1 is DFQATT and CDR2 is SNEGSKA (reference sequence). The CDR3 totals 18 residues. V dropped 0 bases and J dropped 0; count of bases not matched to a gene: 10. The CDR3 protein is CSARDGQGATYSSYEQYF. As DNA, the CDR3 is TGCAGTGCTAGAGACGGACAGGGGGCAACTTACAGCTCCTACGAGCAGTACTTC.

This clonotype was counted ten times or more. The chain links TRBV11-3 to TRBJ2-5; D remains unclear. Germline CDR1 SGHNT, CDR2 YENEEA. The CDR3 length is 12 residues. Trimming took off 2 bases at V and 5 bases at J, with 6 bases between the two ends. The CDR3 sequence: CASSLTAETQYF. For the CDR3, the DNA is TGTGCCAGCAGCTTAACAGCGGAGACCCAGTACTTC.

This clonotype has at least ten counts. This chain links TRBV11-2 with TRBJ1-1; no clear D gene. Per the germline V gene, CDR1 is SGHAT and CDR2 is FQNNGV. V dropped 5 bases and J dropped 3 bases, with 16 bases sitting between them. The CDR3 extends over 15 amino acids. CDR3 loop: CASSGVHAIDTEAFF. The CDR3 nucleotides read TGTGCCAGCAGCGGAGTGCACGCAATAGACACTGAAGCTTTCTTT.

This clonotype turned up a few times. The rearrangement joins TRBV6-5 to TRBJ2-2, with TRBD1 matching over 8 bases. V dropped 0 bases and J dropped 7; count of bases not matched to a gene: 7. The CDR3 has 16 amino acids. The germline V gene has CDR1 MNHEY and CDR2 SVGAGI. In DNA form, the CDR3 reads TGTGCCAGCAGTTACTCGCGGCAGGGGGCGGTCGGGGAGCTGTTTTTT. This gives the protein CASSYSRQGAVGELFF.

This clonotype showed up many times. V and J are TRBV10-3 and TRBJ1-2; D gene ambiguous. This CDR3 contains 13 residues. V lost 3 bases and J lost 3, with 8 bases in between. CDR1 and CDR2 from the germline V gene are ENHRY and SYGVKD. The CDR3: CAISEVSYYGYTF. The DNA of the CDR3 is TGTGCCATCAGTGAAGTAAGCTACTATGGCTACACCTTC.

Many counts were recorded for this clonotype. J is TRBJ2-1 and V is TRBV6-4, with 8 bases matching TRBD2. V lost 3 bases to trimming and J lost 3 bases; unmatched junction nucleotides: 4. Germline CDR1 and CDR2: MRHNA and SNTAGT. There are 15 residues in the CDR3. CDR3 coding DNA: TGTGCCAGCAGTGATAATAGCGGGGACTACAATGAGCAGTTCTTC. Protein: CASSDNSGDYNEQFF.

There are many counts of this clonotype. As DNA, the CDR3 is TGTGCCAGCACCCCCGCGGGGGGGCACGCTTTCTTT. As protein: CASTPAGGHAFF. This chain connects TRBV6-5 to TRBJ1-1; a weak D match, TRBD1 (6 bases). This CDR3 has 12 amino acids. V was pared by 7 bases and J by 11 bases, with 17 bases between. Germline CDR1 MNHEY, CDR2 SVGAGI.

DNA for the CDR3: TGTGCCAGCAGTGACTCTGAGAGATCCTACAATGAGCAGTTCTTC. Its translation: CASSDSERSYNEQFF. This rearrangement joins TRBV6-4 to TRBJ2-1; D is undetermined. V gave up 0 bases and J gave up 1 base, with 7 bases separating them. Germline CDR1 is MRHNA and CDR2 is SNTAGT. The CDR3 loop spans 15 amino acids.

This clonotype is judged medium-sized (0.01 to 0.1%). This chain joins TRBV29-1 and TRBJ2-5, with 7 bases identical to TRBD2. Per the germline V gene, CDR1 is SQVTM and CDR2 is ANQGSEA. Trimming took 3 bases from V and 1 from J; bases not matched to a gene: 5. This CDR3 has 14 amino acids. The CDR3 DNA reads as TGCAGCGTTGATGGGCCTAGCGGCCAAGAGACCCAGTACTTC. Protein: CSVDGPSGQETQYF.

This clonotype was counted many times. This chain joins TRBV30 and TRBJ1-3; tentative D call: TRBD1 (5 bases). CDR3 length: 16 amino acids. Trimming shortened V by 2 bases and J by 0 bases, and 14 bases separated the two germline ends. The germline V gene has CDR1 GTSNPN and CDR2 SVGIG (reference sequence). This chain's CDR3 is CAWSMGGTYSGNTIYF. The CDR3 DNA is TGTGCCTGGAGTATGGGGGGAACCTACTCTGGAAACACCATATATTTT.

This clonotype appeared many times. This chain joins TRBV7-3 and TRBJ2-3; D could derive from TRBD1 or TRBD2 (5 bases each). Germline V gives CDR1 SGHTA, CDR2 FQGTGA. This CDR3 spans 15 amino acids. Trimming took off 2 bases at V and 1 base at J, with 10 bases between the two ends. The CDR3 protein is CASSLGGRGTDTQYF. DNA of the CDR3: TGTGCCAGCAGCTTAGGGGGAAGGGGCACAGATACGCAGTATTTT. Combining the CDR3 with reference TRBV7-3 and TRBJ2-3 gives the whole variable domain GAGVSQTPSNKVTEKGKYVELRCDPISGHTALYWYRQSLGQGPEFLIYFQGTGAADDSGLPNDRFFAVRPEGSVSTLKIQRTERGDSAVYLCASSLGGRGTDTQYFGPGTRLTVL.

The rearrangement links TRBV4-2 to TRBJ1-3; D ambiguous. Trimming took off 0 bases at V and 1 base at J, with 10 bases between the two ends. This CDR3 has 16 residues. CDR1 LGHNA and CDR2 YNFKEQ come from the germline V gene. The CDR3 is CASSQDGPGSGNTIYF. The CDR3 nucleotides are TGTGCCAGCAGCCAAGATGGTCCAGGATCTGGAAACACCATATATTTT.

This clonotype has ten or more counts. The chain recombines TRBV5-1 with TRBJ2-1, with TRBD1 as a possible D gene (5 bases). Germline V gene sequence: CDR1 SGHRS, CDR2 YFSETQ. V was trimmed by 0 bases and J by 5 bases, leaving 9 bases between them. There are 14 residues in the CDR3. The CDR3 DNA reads TGCGCCAGCAGCTTGGCTGGACATCACAATGAGCAGTTCTTC. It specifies CASSLAGHHNEQFF.

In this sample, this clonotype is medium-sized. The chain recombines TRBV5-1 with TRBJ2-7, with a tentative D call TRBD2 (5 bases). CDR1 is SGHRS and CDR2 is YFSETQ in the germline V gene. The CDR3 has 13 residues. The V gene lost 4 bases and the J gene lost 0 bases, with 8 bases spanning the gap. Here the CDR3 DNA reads TGCGCCAGCAGCCGGGGTGACTCCTACGAGCAGTACGTC. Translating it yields CASSRGDSYEQYV.

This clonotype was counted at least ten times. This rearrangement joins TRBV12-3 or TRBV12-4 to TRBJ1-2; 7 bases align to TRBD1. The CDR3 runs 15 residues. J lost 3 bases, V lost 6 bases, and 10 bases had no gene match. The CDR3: CASSLGQNSHYGYTF. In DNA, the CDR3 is TGTGCCAGCAGCCTGGGACAGAATTCTCACTATGGCTACACCTTC.

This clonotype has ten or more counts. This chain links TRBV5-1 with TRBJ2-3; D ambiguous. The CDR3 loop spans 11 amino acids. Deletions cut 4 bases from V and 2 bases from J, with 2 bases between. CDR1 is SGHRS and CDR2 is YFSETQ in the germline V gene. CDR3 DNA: TGCGCCAGCAGCGACACAGATACGCAGTATTTT. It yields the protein CASSDTDTQYF. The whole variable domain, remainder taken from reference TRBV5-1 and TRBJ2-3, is KAGVTQTPRYLIKTRGQQVTLSCSPISGHRSVSWYQQTPGQGLQFLFEYFSETQRNKGNFPGRFSGRQFSNSRSEMNVSTLELGDSALYLCASSDTDTQYFGPGTRLTVL.

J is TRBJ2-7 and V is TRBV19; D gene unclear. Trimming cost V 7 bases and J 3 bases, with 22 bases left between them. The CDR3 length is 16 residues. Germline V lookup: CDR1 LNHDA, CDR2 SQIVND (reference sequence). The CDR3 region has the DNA TGTGCCAGTACCACCCATGGGCCAGAATCCCGCTACGAGCAGTACGTC. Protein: CASTTHGPESRYEQYV.

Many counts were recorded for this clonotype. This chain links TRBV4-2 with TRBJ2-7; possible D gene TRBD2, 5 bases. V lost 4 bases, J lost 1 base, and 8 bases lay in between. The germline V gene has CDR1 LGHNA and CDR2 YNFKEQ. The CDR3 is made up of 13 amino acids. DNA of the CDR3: TGTGCCAGCAGCCCCCGGGATTCCTACGAGCAGTACTTC. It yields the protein CASSPRDSYEQYF.

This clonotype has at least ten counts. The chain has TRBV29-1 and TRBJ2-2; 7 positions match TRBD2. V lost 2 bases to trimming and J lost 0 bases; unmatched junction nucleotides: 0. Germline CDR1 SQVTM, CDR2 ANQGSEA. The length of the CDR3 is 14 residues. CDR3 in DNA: TGCAGCGTTGAACTAGCGGCGAACACCGGGGAGCTGTTTTTT. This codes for CSVELAANTGELFF.

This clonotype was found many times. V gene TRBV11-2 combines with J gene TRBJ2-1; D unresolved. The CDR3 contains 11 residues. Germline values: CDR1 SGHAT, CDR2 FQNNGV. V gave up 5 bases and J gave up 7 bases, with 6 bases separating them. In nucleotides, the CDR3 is TGTGCCAGCAGCGTAAGGAATGAGCAGTTCTTC. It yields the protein CASSVRNEQFF.

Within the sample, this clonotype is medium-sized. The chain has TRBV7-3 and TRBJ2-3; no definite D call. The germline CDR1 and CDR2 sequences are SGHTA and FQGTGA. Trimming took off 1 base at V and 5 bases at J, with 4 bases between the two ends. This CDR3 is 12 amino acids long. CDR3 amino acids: CASSLNGDTQYF. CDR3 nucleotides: TGTGCCAGCAGCTTAAATGGAGATACGCAGTATTTT. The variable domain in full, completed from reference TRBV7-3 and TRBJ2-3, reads GAGVSQTPSNKVTEKGKYVELRCDPISGHTALYWYRQSLGQGPEFLIYFQGTGAADDSGLPNDRFFAVRPEGSVSTLKIQRTERGDSAVYLCASSLNGDTQYFGPGTRLTVL.